This T cell receptor beta chain derives from a study of T cell responses to AZD1222 COVID-19 vaccine. Method: immunoSEQ multiplex PCR; TCRdb's copy keeps in-frame clones and lacks some. The sample includes 100,000 or so clones, around nine tenths of them seen just once. Germline V CDR1 and CDR2: LNHDA, SQIVND (reference sequence). The junction had 4 bases not matched to a gene; V was cut back by 6 bases and J by 4 bases. The CDR3 contains 13 residues. Findings and limits, study-wide: It was only after the peak T cell response that any repertoires were sampled. Spike-specific TCR breadth and depth rose after two AZD1222 doses.

Of note for this clone: Its antigen is still unknown.

Sequencing used peripheral blood, obtained on day 0 of AZD1222 vaccination. The genes are TRBV19 and TRBJ1-2; 8 bases are a match to TRBD1. This clonotype originated in an adult in good health. CDR3 nucleotide sequence: TGTGCCAGTAGCCTACAGGGGGGCTATGGCTACACCTTC. Amino acid sequence: CASSLQGGYGYTF.